The rows below give T cell receptor beta chains drawn from one sample of a study of cytomegalovirus exposure and HLA in healthy donors. TCRdb's table, derived via immunoSEQ multiplex PCR, lists solely in-frame clones and lacks some. The table has about 170,000 clones, roughly 80% seen once. The specimen was PBMCs. The origin of the receptors is a male donor in good health and CMV-seronegative. CDR3s include the opening cysteine and the closing phenylalanine or tryptophan. A D gene is named only where the DNA matches it firmly. Clone sizes are given selectively: once, few, many, or a class where the clone is expanded.

D gene: -
clone size: -
J gene: TRBJ2-2
V gene: TRBV10-1
CDR3 DNA: TGCGCCATCACCCTCGACAGGATGAACACCGGGGAGCTGTTTTTT
CDR3 protein: CAITLDRMNTGELFF

D gene: -
clone size: once
J gene: TRBJ2-1
V gene: TRBV18
CDR3 DNA: TGTGCCAGCTCACCCGACTATTACAATGAGCAGTTCTTC
CDR3 protein: CASSPDYYNEQFF

D gene: TRBD2
clone size: -
J gene: TRBJ2-1
V gene: TRBV6-6
CDR3 DNA: TGTGCCAGCAGTTATCGCCGAAGCGGGAACTACAATGAGCAGTTCTTC
CDR3 protein: CASSYRRSGNYNEQFF

D gene: TRBD2
clone size: once
J gene: TRBJ2-2
V gene: TRBV6-1
CDR3 DNA: TGTGCCAGCAGGGGACTAGCGAACACCGGGGAGCTGTTTTTT
CDR3 protein: CASRGLANTGELFF

D gene: -
clone size: few
J gene: TRBJ2-7
V gene: TRBV6-1
CDR3 DNA: TGTGCCAGCAGTGTGGGACCAGGGGACTACGAGCAGTACTTC
CDR3 protein: CASSVGPGDYEQYF

D gene: -
clone size: once
J gene: TRBJ2-1
V gene: TRBV7-6
CDR3 DNA: TGTGCCAGCAGCCCCGGGACTCGGAGCTCCTACAATGAGCAGTTCTTC
CDR3 protein: CASSPGTRSSYNEQFF

D gene: TRBD1
clone size: -
J gene: TRBJ2-5
V gene: TRBV6-5
CDR3 DNA: TGTGCCAGCAGTAGGGGGACAGTGGGAGAGACCCAGTACTTC
CDR3 protein: CASSRGTVGETQYF

D gene: -
clone size: -
J gene: TRBJ1-5
V gene: TRBV5-1
CDR3 DNA: TGCGCCAGCAGCCTAACAGGTTCTAGCAATCAGCCCCAGCATTTT
CDR3 protein: CASSLTGSSNQPQHF

D gene: -
clone size: -
J gene: TRBJ2-1
V gene: TRBV29-1
CDR3 DNA: TGCAGCGTTGTTGGACACCCGAGCTCCTACAATGAGCAGTTCTTC
CDR3 protein: CSVVGHPSSYNEQFF

D gene: TRBD1
clone size: few
J gene: TRBJ1-5
V gene: TRBV6-1
CDR3 DNA: TGTGCCAGCAGCCCCACAGGGGGCAATCAGCCCCAGCATTTT
CDR3 protein: CASSPTGGNQPQHF

D gene: -
clone size: once
J gene: TRBJ1-4
V gene: TRBV6-5
CDR3 DNA: TGTGCCAGCAGTTACTTTAAAGTCGGGGTACGAGAAAAACTGTTTTTT
CDR3 protein: CASSYFKVGVREKLFF

D gene: TRBD2
clone size: -
J gene: TRBJ2-3
V gene: TRBV5-6
CDR3 DNA: TGTGCCAGCAGCCCGTTAGCGGGAGGAACAGATACGCAGTATTTT
CDR3 protein: CASSPLAGGTDTQYF

D gene: -
clone size: -
J gene: TRBJ1-3
V gene: TRBV27
CDR3 DNA: TGTGCCAGCAGTTTAAGGGGGGGAAACACCATATATTTT
CDR3 protein: CASSLRGGNTIYF

D gene: -
clone size: -
J gene: TRBJ2-7
V gene: TRBV7-2
CDR3 DNA: TGTGCCAGCAGCTTAGCGGGGAGATTCGTTTACGAGCAGTACTTC
CDR3 protein: CASSLAGRFVYEQYF

D gene: -
clone size: few
J gene: TRBJ2-7
V gene: TRBV5-6
CDR3 DNA: TGTGCCAGCAGCTTGATTGCCAGGGCCTACGAGCAGTACTTC
CDR3 protein: CASSLIARAYEQYF

D gene: TRBD1
clone size: -
J gene: TRBJ2-5
V gene: TRBV28
CDR3 DNA: TGTGCCAGCAGTCCTCGCGGGACAGGCCAAGAGACCCAGTACTTC
CDR3 protein: CASSPRGTGQETQYF

D gene: TRBD1
clone size: -
J gene: TRBJ2-7
V gene: TRBV4-1
CDR3 DNA: TGCGCCAGCAACTTCCCCGGGACAGGGAACGAGCAGTACTTC
CDR3 protein: CASNFPGTGNEQYF

D gene: -
clone size: -
J gene: TRBJ2-7
V gene: TRBV7-8
CDR3 DNA: TGTGCCAGCAGCCCACTATCGGTCTACGAGCAGTACTTC
CDR3 protein: CASSPLSVYEQYF

D gene: TRBD2
clone size: -
J gene: TRBJ2-4
V gene: TRBV7-6
CDR3 DNA: TGTGCCAGCAGCTTAGACCCTAGCGGGTGGGACATTCAGTACTTC
CDR3 protein: CASSLDPSGWDIQYF

D gene: -
clone size: -
J gene: TRBJ2-3
V gene: TRBV4-1
CDR3 DNA: TGCGCCAGCAGCCAAGACCCTCTCAGCGGACTCACAGATACGCAGTATTTT
CDR3 protein: CASSQDPLSGLTDTQYF

D gene: -
clone size: -
J gene: TRBJ2-3
V gene: TRBV7-2
CDR3 DNA: TGTGCCAGCAGCTTAAGTGGGGGCCTAAGCACAGATACGCAGTATTTT
CDR3 protein: CASSLSGGLSTDTQYF

D gene: -
clone size: once
J gene: TRBJ2-2
V gene: TRBV2
CDR3 DNA: TGTGCCAGCATTTACCAAACCGGGGCCGGGGAGCTGTTTTTT
CDR3 protein: CASIYQTGAGELFF

D gene: -
clone size: -
J gene: TRBJ1-4
V gene: TRBV2
CDR3 DNA: TGTGCCAGCAGTGAACCAGTAATGGCAAAACTGTTTTTT
CDR3 protein: CASSEPVMAKLFF

D gene: -
clone size: -
J gene: TRBJ2-3
V gene: TRBV9
CDR3 DNA: TGTGCCAGCAGCTCTGTATTCGGGGATACGCAGTATTTT
CDR3 protein: CASSSVFGDTQYF

D gene: TRBD1
clone size: -
J gene: TRBJ2-2
V gene: TRBV29-1
CDR3 DNA: TGCAGCGTTGAGGGACAGGGGGGCACCGGGGAGCTGTTTTTT
CDR3 protein: CSVEGQGGTGELFF

D gene: -
clone size: -
J gene: TRBJ2-5
V gene: TRBV15
CDR3 DNA: TGTGCCACCAGCAGAGATAGGAGCGGGCCCCTGGAGGGGGAGACCCAGTACTTC
CDR3 protein: CATSRDRSGPLEGETQYF

D gene: TRBD1
clone size: -
J gene: TRBJ2-5
V gene: TRBV7-2
CDR3 DNA: TGTGCCAGCAGACAGGGGACGGGAGAGACCCAGTACTTC
CDR3 protein: CASRQGTGETQYF

D gene: -
clone size: once
J gene: TRBJ2-3
V gene: TRBV15
CDR3 DNA: TGTGCCACCAGCTCCTTAATTGCGGGGGCCACAGATACCCAGTATTTT
CDR3 protein: CATSSLIAGATDTQYF

D gene: -
clone size: -
J gene: TRBJ1-2
V gene: TRBV5-5
CDR3 DNA: TGTGCCAGCAGCTTCGAGGCAAGTCCGGTGGGCTACACCTTC
CDR3 protein: CASSFEASPVGYTF

D gene: TRBD2
clone size: once
J gene: TRBJ2-4
V gene: TRBV9
CDR3 DNA: TGTGCCAGCAGCCCGCGACTAGCTGGTGGCAAAAACATTCAGTACTTC
CDR3 protein: CASSPRLAGGKNIQYF

D gene: TRBD2
clone size: -
J gene: TRBJ2-7
V gene: TRBV7-2
CDR3 DNA: TGTGCCAGCAGCCGTACCCGGGGGGCTAGCGGGTCCTACGAGCAGTACTTC
CDR3 protein: CASSRTRGASGSYEQYF

D gene: TRBD1
clone size: -
J gene: TRBJ1-5
V gene: TRBV11-2
CDR3 DNA: TGTGCCAGCAGCTTCGGGACAGGGGCAAATCAGCCCCAGCATTTT
CDR3 protein: CASSFGTGANQPQHF

D gene: TRBD2
clone size: -
J gene: TRBJ2-1
V gene: TRBV7-2
CDR3 DNA: TGTGCCAGCAGCTTAACAAGACTAGCGGGGGCCCTTGGGAATGAGCAGTTCTTC
CDR3 protein: CASSLTRLAGALGNEQFF

D gene: TRBD1
clone size: -
J gene: TRBJ1-3
V gene: TRBV14
CDR3 DNA: TGTGCCAGCAGCCAAGCCCACAGGGGGCCTGGAAACACCATATATTTT
CDR3 protein: CASSQAHRGPGNTIYF

D gene: TRBD2
clone size: -
J gene: TRBJ2-2
V gene: TRBV19
CDR3 DNA: TGTGCCAGTAGTACAGCGGGGGACACCGGGGAGCTGTTTTTT
CDR3 protein: CASSTAGDTGELFF

D gene: TRBD1
clone size: -
J gene: TRBJ2-7
V gene: TRBV28
CDR3 DNA: TGTGCCACCTACAGGGGGCCCTACGAGCAGTACTTC
CDR3 protein: CATYRGPYEQYF

D gene: TRBD1
clone size: -
J gene: TRBJ2-7
V gene: TRBV7-3
CDR3 DNA: TGTGCCAGCAGCTCCGGACAGGTGAATGACGAGCAGTACTTC
CDR3 protein: CASSSGQVNDEQYF

D gene: TRBD2
clone size: -
J gene: TRBJ2-3
V gene: TRBV19
CDR3 DNA: TGTGCCAGTAGCCCAGGACTAGAGTGGAATACGCAGTATTTT
CDR3 protein: CASSPGLEWNTQYF

D gene: -
clone size: -
J gene: TRBJ1-5
V gene: TRBV19
CDR3 DNA: TGTGCCAGTCTGGAGGGTTTTAAGAGCAATCAGCCCCAGCATTTT
CDR3 protein: CASLEGFKSNQPQHF

D gene: TRBD2
clone size: -
J gene: TRBJ2-2
V gene: TRBV7-7
CDR3 DNA: TGTGCTAGCAGCTCCCGGGGGGCGAACACCGGGGAGCTGTTTTTT
CDR3 protein: CASSSRGANTGELFF

D gene: -
clone size: -
J gene: TRBJ1-2
V gene: TRBV6-5
CDR3 DNA: TGTGCCAGCAGCCTTCAGGGCAACTATGGCTACACCTTC
CDR3 protein: CASSLQGNYGYTF

D gene: TRBD2
clone size: -
J gene: TRBJ2-1
V gene: TRBV28
CDR3 DNA: TGTGCCAGCAGCACCTCGGGCGGGAGGTCCTACAATGAGCAGTTCTTC
CDR3 protein: CASSTSGGRSYNEQFF

D gene: -
clone size: -
J gene: TRBJ2-5
V gene: TRBV5-1
CDR3 DNA: TGCGCCAGCGGCTTGGCGGGCCAAGAGACCCAGTACTTC
CDR3 protein: CASGLAGQETQYF

D gene: TRBD1
clone size: -
J gene: TRBJ1-1
V gene: TRBV2
CDR3 DNA: TGTGCCAGCAGGAAATTCGGACAGGCTGAAAGTGAAGCTTTCTTT
CDR3 protein: CASRKFGQAESEAFF

D gene: TRBD2
clone size: -
J gene: TRBJ2-1
V gene: TRBV10-3
CDR3 DNA: TGTGCCATCAGTGAGTCGACGGGGGGTGAGCAGTTCTTC
CDR3 protein: CAISESTGGEQFF

D gene: -
clone size: -
J gene: TRBJ2-7
V gene: TRBV7-9
CDR3 DNA: TGTGCCAGCAGCCTGCTATGGGGGACAAACTACGAGCAGTACTTC
CDR3 protein: CASSLLWGTNYEQYF

D gene: -
clone size: once
J gene: TRBJ2-5
V gene: TRBV2
CDR3 DNA: TGTGCCAGCAATTTCCTGAGATCCAACCAAGAGACCCAGTACTTC
CDR3 protein: CASNFLRSNQETQYF

D gene: -
clone size: -
J gene: TRBJ2-2
V gene: TRBV18
CDR3 DNA: TGTGCCAGCTCACCACGGGAGGCGCGGGAGCTGTTTTTT
CDR3 protein: CASSPREARELFF

D gene: -
clone size: -
J gene: TRBJ1-5
V gene: TRBV30
CDR3 DNA: TGTGCCTGGAATTCTGGGACTCGGGGGGGTCAGCCCCAGCATTTT
CDR3 protein: CAWNSGTRGGQPQHF